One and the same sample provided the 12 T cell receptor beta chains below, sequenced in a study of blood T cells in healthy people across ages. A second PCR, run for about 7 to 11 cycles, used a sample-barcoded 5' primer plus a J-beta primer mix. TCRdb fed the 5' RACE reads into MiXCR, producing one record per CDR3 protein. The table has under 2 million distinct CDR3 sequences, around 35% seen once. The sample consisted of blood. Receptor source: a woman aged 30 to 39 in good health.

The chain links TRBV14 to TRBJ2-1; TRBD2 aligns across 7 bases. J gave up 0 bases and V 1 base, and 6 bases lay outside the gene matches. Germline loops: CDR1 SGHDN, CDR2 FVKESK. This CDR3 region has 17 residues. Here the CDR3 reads CASSQVSGEVSYNEQFF. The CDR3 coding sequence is TGTGCCAGCAGCCAAGTAAGCGGGGAAGTCTCCTACAATGAGCAGTTCTTC.

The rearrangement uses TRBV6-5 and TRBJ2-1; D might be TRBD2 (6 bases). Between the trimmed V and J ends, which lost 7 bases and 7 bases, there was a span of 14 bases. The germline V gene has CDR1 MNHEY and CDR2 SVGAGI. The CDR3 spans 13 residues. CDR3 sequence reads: CASTLLGGNEQFF. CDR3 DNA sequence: TGTGCCAGCACCCTACTCGGGGGAAATGAGCAGTTCTTC.

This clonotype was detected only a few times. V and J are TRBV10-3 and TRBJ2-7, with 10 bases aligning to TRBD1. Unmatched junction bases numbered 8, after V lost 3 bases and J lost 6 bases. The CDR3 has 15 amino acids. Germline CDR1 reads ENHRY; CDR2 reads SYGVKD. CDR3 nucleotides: TGTGCCATCAGTGACCGGGACAGGGGAATCCCCGAGCAGTACTTC. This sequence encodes CAISDRDRGIPEQYF.

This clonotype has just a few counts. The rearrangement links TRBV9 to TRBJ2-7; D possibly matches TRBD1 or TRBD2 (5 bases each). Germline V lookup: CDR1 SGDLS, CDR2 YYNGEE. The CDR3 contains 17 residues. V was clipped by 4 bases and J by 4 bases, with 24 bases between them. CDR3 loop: CASSPLRGASGSYEQYF. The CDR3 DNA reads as TGTGCCAGCAGCCCCTTGAGGGGTGCCTCTGGGAGTTACGAGCAGTACTTC.

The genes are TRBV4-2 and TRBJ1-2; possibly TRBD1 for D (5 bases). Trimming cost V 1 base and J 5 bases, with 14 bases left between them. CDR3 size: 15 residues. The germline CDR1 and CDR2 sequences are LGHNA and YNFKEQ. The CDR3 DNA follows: TGTGCCAGCAGCCAAGGGGGACCGGCGCTTTATGGCTACACCTTC. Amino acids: CASSQGGPALYGYTF.

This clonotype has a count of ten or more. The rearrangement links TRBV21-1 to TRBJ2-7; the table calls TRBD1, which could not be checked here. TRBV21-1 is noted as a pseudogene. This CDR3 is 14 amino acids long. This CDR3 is CASSKFSGGYEQYF. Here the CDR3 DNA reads TGTGCCAGCAGCAAATTTAGTGGGGGCTACGAGCAGTACTTC.

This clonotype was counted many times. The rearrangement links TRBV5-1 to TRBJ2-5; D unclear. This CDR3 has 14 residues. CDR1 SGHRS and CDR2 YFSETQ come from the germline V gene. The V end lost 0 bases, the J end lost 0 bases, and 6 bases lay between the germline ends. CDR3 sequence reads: CASSLGANQETQYF. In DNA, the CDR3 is TGCGCCAGCAGCTTGGGGGCTAACCAAGAGACCCAGTACTTC.

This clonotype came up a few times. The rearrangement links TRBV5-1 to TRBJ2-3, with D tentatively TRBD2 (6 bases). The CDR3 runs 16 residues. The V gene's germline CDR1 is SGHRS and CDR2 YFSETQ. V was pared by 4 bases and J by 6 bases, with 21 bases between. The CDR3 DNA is TGCGCCAGCAGCCCCGGCGGAGGGCCAAGAGAGGATACGCAGTATTTT. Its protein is CASSPGGGPREDTQYF.

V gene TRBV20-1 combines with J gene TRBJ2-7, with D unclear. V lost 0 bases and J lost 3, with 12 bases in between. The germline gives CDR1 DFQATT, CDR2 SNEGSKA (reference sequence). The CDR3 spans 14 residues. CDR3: CSARDLVGVYEQYF. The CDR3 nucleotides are TGCAGTGCTAGAGACCTTGTTGGGGTCTACGAGCAGTACTTC.

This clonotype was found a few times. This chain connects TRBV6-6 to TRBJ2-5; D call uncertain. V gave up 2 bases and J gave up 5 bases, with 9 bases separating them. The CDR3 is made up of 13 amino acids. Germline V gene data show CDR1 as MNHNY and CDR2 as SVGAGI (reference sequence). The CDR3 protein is CASSYRAWETQYF. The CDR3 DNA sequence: TGTGCCAGCAGTTACAGGGCTTGGGAGACCCAGTACTTC.

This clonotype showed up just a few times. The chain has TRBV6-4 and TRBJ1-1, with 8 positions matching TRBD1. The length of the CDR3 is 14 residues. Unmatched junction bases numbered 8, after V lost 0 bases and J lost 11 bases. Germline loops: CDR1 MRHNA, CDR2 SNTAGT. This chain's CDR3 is CASSDSGTGDTAFF. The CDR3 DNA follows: TGTGCCAGCAGTGACTCTGGGACAGGAGATACGGCTTTCTTT.

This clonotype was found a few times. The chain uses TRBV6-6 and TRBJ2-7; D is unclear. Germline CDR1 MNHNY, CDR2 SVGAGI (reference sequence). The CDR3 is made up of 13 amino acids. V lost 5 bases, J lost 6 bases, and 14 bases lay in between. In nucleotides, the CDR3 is TGTGCCAGCAGTCCACTTCGCGTCGGCGAGCAGTACTTC. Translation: CASSPLRVGEQYF.